Sequencing of this T cell receptor (beta chain) was carried out in a study of shared clonotypes between healthy human individuals. Overall study findings and caveats: For naive CD4 cells, 5% to 6.5% of clonotypes were shared across a handful of donors. All-four-donor shared clonotypes had higher generation probabilities than non-shared clonotypes did.

With respect to this clone: Its specificity is unknown.

The germline V gene has CDR1 SEHNR and CDR2 FQNEAQ (reference sequence). Trimming shortened V by 3 bases and J by 3 bases, and 10 bases separated the two germline ends. CDR3 size: 14 residues. Deep-level settings were used for running the assay. Produced via immunoSEQ multiplex PCR; TCRdb's table is partial and in-frame only. This sample carries around 2.3 million clones, under 97% of them seen once, and the ten largest clones take around 0.13%. A CD45RA+ naive subset and a CD45RA-negative memory subset were split from CD4+ cells. The source material was naive CD4+ T cells sorted from blood. As to subset: CD45RA+ positively selected. The source is a man in his late teens or twenties in good health. This chain links TRBV7-9 with TRBJ2-3; D is uncertain. CDR3 in amino acids: CASSFWSGTDTQYF. The DNA for the CDR3 is TGTGCCAGCAGCTTTTGGTCGGGTACAGATACGCAGTATTTT.